The 30 T cell receptor beta chains in this list originate from one sample, sequenced in a study of cytomegalovirus exposure and HLA in healthy donors. Both 60 Vbeta primers and 13 Jbeta primers went into the PCR. Profiling relied on immunoSEQ multiplex PCR, and the TCRdb table lists in-frame clones only, not all of them. The sample records roughly 170,000 clones, 80% to 85% being singletons. The source material was PBMCs. These receptor sequences come from a man younger than 40 in good health and CMV-seronegative.

The chain recombines TRBV19 with TRBJ2-7; weak D call: TRBD1 (5 bases). The CDR3 extends over 15 amino acids. Germline V lookup: CDR1 LNHDA, CDR2 SQIVND (reference sequence). Trimming cost V 3 bases and J 0 bases, with 12 bases left between them. In DNA, the CDR3 is TGTGCCAGTAGTATTATGACAGATAGCTCCTACGAGCAGTACTTC. As protein: CASSIMTDSSYEQYF.

The chain combines TRBV7-9 with TRBJ1-4; TRBD1 agrees at 8 bases. Germline CDR1 is SEHNR and CDR2 is FQNEAQ (reference sequence). CDR3 length equals 16 residues. With 1 base clipped from V and 4 bases from J, the junction kept 5 bases outside the gene matches. The CDR3 DNA follows: TGTGCCAGCAGCTTAGGGCAGGGGGCGAATAATGAAAAACTGTTTTTT. Protein product: CASSLGQGANNEKLFF.

The chain employs TRBV7-2 and TRBJ2-3, with D hard to call. The length of the CDR3 is 14 residues. Germline V gene lookup returns CDR1 SGHTA and CDR2 FQGNSA. The germline V and J ends were trimmed by 3 bases and 2 bases, with 9 bases remaining between them. The CDR3 spells CASSFLTVTDTQYF. DNA for the CDR3: TGTGCCAGCAGCTTTCTTACAGTCACAGATACGCAGTATTTT.

The genes are TRBV19 and TRBJ2-5; 9 positions agree with TRBD2. This CDR3 is built from 14 residues. Germline CDR1 is LNHDA and CDR2 is SQIVND (reference sequence). The ends lost 3 bases at V and 5 bases at J; junction bases unmatched: 4. The CDR3 bases are TGTGCCAGTAGTATGTCTAGCGGGAAGGAGACCCAGTACTTC. It codes for CASSMSSGKETQYF.

The V call is TRBV2, the J call TRBJ2-7; D is possibly TRBD1 (6 bases). With 5 bases removed from V and 5 bases from J, the gap between germline ends came to 13 bases. Germline CDR1 and CDR2: SNHLY and FYNNEI. The CDR3 totals 13 residues. The CDR3 loop is CASSQDRMNEQYF. The CDR3 DNA reads as TGTGCCAGCAGTCAAGACAGGATGAACGAGCAGTACTTC.

The chain recombines TRBV5-1 with TRBJ1-2; D not certain. The V and J ends lost 4 bases and 8 bases respectively, with 18 bases between them. This CDR3 has 14 amino acids. The germline V gene has CDR1 SGHRS and CDR2 YFSETQ. The CDR3 DNA follows: TGCGCCAGCAGCGGGGATGAGGGTTCGGGGGGCTACACCTTC. Its translation is CASSGDEGSGGYTF.

This clone was seen a handful of times. The chain recombines TRBV7-2 with TRBJ2-7; no reliable D call. Per germline, CDR1 SGHTA and CDR2 FQGNSA. The CDR3 is 15 residues long. V was shortened by 1 base and J by 2 bases, with 12 bases between the two germline ends. The CDR3 DNA reads as TGTGCCAGCAGCTTAGGGGCGTCGCTTACCTACGAGCAGTACTTC. As protein: CASSLGASLTYEQYF.

The chain is built from TRBV2 and TRBJ2-7; tentative D call: TRBD2 (5 bases). The germline V gene has CDR1 SNHLY and CDR2 FYNNEI. With 4 bases removed from V and 4 bases from J, the gap between germline ends came to 17 bases. This CDR3 contains 15 residues. The CDR3 region has the DNA TGTGCCAGCAGTGGCCTTCGGGATTTTCGTTACGAGCAGTACTTC. It yields the protein CASSGLRDFRYEQYF.

The chain couples TRBV29-1 to TRBJ1-1; D is undetermined. The CDR3 is 13 residues long. V was shortened by 4 bases and J by 0 bases, with 9 bases between the two germline ends. Germline V gives CDR1 SQVTM, CDR2 ANQGSEA. CDR3 in amino acids: CSVVRRMNTEAFF. Written as DNA, the CDR3 is TGCAGCGTTGTACGGCGGATGAACACTGAAGCTTTCTTT.

This chain connects TRBV27 to TRBJ2-3; D is perhaps TRBD2 (5 bases). The CDR3 is made up of 18 amino acids. Trimming left V 1 base short and J 1 base short, with 18 bases between. The germline V gene encodes CDR1 MNHEY and CDR2 SMNVEV (reference sequence). This chain's CDR3 is CASSLWTGSTLGTDTQYF. DNA for the CDR3: TGTGCCAGCAGTTTATGGACGGGATCTACCCTGGGCACAGATACGCAGTATTTT.

The gene calls are TRBV5-1 and TRBJ1-6; D possibly corresponds to TRBD1 (5 bases). Per the germline V gene, CDR1 is SGHRS and CDR2 is YFSETQ. The CDR3 runs 15 residues. Trimming shortened V by 8 bases and J by 8 bases, and 20 bases separated the two germline ends. This CDR3 reads CASEPDQGRDSPLHF. Written as DNA, the CDR3 is TGCGCCAGTGAACCCGACCAGGGTAGGGATTCACCCCTCCACTTT.

V gene TRBV30 combines with J gene TRBJ1-2; no reliable D call. Trimming cost V 0 bases and J 7 bases, with 15 bases left between them. Germline values: CDR1 GTSNPN, CDR2 SVGIG (reference sequence). The CDR3 has 14 amino acids. CDR3 amino acids: CAWSVPAGTSGYTF. The CDR3 region has the DNA TGTGCCTGGAGTGTACCCGCAGGTACGAGTGGCTACACCTTC.

This clone was recorded once. The genes are TRBV18 and TRBJ2-7; perhaps TRBD1 as D (6 bases). The V gene lost 3 bases and the J gene lost 2 bases, with 14 bases spanning the gap. The CDR3 spans 15 residues. CDR1 and CDR2 from the germline V gene are KGHSH and LQKENI. CDR3 coding DNA: TGTGCCAGCTCACCCTTTAGGGACACTACCTACGAGCAGTACTTC. This gives the protein CASSPFRDTTYEQYF.

The chain has TRBV28 and TRBJ2-1; D might be TRBD2 (6 bases). V lost 5 bases and J lost 9, with 23 bases in between. The CDR3 loop spans 16 amino acids. The germline CDR1 and CDR2 sequences are MDHEN and SYDVKM. CDR3 DNA: TGTGCCAGCAGTGCGCGAAGTATGTCCAGAGCGGGTGAGCAGTTCTTC. This gives the protein CASSARSMSRAGEQFF.

The V gene is TRBV10-3, the J gene TRBJ2-5; weak D call: TRBD2 (6 bases). V gave up 6 bases and J gave up 9 bases, with 20 bases separating them. The germline V gene encodes CDR1 ENHRY and CDR2 SYGVKD. The CDR3 contains 14 residues. The CDR3 region is CAIRPGPAWEAQYF. The CDR3 nucleotides read TGTGCCATCAGGCCGGGGCCGGCGTGGGAGGCCCAGTACTTC.

The chain carries TRBV29-1 and TRBJ2-2; 9 nucleotides align to TRBD2. CDR1 is SQVTM, CDR2 ANQGSEA, per germline. The CDR3 loop spans 15 amino acids. V dropped 8 bases and J dropped 4; count of bases not matched to a gene: 11. CDR3 protein: CSTRLAGGPTGELFF. DNA of the CDR3: TGCAGCACCCGCCTGGCGGGAGGGCCCACCGGGGAGCTGTTTTTT.

This rearrangement joins TRBV28 to TRBJ1-2, with TRBD1 identical over 8 bases. Trimming took 2 bases from V and 3 from J; bases not matched to a gene: 5. Germline V CDR1 and CDR2: MDHEN, SYDVKM. The CDR3 length is 15 residues. The CDR3, as DNA: TGTGCCAGCAGTTTAGGGGGGACAGGTTACTATGGCTACACCTTC. Residues: CASSLGGTGYYGYTF.

The V gene is TRBV30, the J gene TRBJ2-4; TRBD2 aligns across 8 bases. With 0 bases clipped from V and 3 bases from J, the junction kept 7 bases outside the gene matches. The CDR3 loop spans 16 amino acids. Germline CDR1 and CDR2: GTSNPN and SVGIG (reference sequence). CDR3 in DNA: TGTGCCTGGAGTGTACGTACGGGAGGGGGCAAAAACATTCAGTACTTC. Its translation is CAWSVRTGGGKNIQYF.

This clone was recorded a few times. CDR3 sequence reads: CASSELAGQETQYF. CDR3 DNA: TGTGCCAGCAGCGAGCTAGCGGGCCAAGAGACCCAGTACTTC. The J gene is TRBJ2-5, the V gene TRBV9, with 8 nucleotides matching TRBD2. Trimming cost V 3 bases and J 1 base; bases outside gene matches: 2. Germline V gives CDR1 SGDLS, CDR2 YYNGEE. The CDR3 covers 14 residues.

The chain links TRBV5-6 to TRBJ2-1; tentatively, D is TRBD1 (6 bases). V shed 1 base and J shed 9 bases, with 11 bases lying between them. The CDR3 is 13 residues long. CDR1 is SGHDT and CDR2 is YYEEEE in the germline V gene. In DNA, the CDR3 is TGTGCCAGCAGCTTGTCTGGGGGCGGTGAGCAGTTCTTC. Amino acids: CASSLSGGGEQFF.

The J gene is TRBJ2-5, the V gene TRBV7-2; perhaps TRBD1 as D (6 bases). The CDR3 extends over 12 amino acids. From germline, CDR1 is SGHTA and CDR2 FQGNSA. V gave up 2 bases and J gave up 7 bases, with 8 bases separating them. CDR3 amino acids: CASSLRRGTQYF. The CDR3 nucleotides read TGTGCCAGCAGCTTACGCAGGGGGACCCAGTACTTC.

The chain links TRBV5-8 to TRBJ2-1; 8 bases line up with TRBD1. CDR3 length: 15 residues. Germline V gene sequence: CDR1 SGHTS, CDR2 YDEGEE. The V gene end was trimmed by 5 bases and the J gene end by 9 bases; junction bases not matched to a gene: 13. The CDR3 DNA is TGTGCCAGCAGGGACAGGGAAGGATTTAATGGTGAGCAGTTCTTC. This encodes CASRDREGFNGEQFF.

The chain combines TRBV27 with TRBJ1-1; possible D gene TRBD1, 6 bases. The length of the CDR3 is 14 residues. The ends were cut back, 4 bases at V and 1 base at J, with 10 bases in the middle. Germline V gives CDR1 MNHEY, CDR2 SMNVEV (reference sequence). For the CDR3, the DNA is TGTGCCAGCAGTTCCAGGGGCTCGAACACTGAAGCTTTCTTT. The encoded protein is CASSSRGSNTEAFF.

A single count supports this clone. The chain joins TRBV11-2 to TRBJ1-1; D remains ambiguous. V was cut by 0 bases and J by 1 base, with 3 bases left in between. The CDR3 consists of 13 residues. The germline V gene encodes CDR1 SGHAT and CDR2 FQNNGV. Written as DNA, the CDR3 is TGTGCCAGCAGCTTAGACTGGAACACTGAAGCTTTCTTT. It specifies CASSLDWNTEAFF.

This chain joins TRBV28 and TRBJ2-1; D is perhaps TRBD1 (6 bases). Trimming took off 1 base at V and 7 bases at J, with 11 bases between the two ends. The CDR3 totals 14 residues. Per the germline V gene, CDR1 is MDHEN and CDR2 is SYDVKM. The CDR3 nucleotides are TGTGCCAGCAGTTTATTTCAGGGGTCTAATGAGCAGTTCTTC. Translating gives CASSLFQGSNEQFF.

The chain is built from TRBV28 and TRBJ1-5; D call uncertain. This CDR3 has 15 amino acids. The germline V gene has CDR1 MDHEN and CDR2 SYDVKM. Between the trimmed V and J ends, which lost 7 bases and 7 bases, there was a span of 20 bases. The CDR3 protein is CASTRVVSLGQPQHF. The DNA of the CDR3 is TGTGCCAGCACCCGTGTAGTGTCGTTGGGCCAGCCCCAGCATTTT.

The chain couples TRBV10-3 to TRBJ2-3; 9 nucleotides agree with TRBD2. This CDR3 region has 14 residues. CDR1 and CDR2 (germline): ENHRY, SYGVKD. J was trimmed by 5 bases and V by 8 bases; bases with no gene match: 8. CDR3 amino acids: CAIGRGRVIDTQYF. CDR3 nucleotides: TGTGCCATCGGACGCGGGAGGGTAATAGATACGCAGTATTTT.

This sequence joins TRBV5-1 and TRBJ1-2; D is unresolved. Germline CDR1 SGHRS, CDR2 YFSETQ. The CDR3 spans 13 residues. V lost 1 base and J 7 bases, leaving 11 bases between the germline ends. The CDR3 protein is CASSLQDAAGYTF. The CDR3 nucleotides are TGCGCCAGCAGCTTGCAGGATGCCGCTGGCTACACCTTC.

This clone appeared a single time. The chain recombines TRBV5-4 with TRBJ2-5, with 9 bases lining up with TRBD2. The germline gives CDR1 SGHNT, CDR2 YYREEE (reference sequence). Trimming cost V 4 bases and J 4 bases; bases outside gene matches: 11. The CDR3 has 16 amino acids. The DNA for the CDR3 is TGTGCCAGCAGCACCCGCTGGCGGGGGGGCGTAGAGACCCAGTACTTC. This codes for CASSTRWRGGVETQYF.

The V and J genes are TRBV18 and TRBJ2-7; D might be TRBD2 (5 bases). Germline assignment: CDR1 KGHSH and CDR2 LQKENI. The CDR3 has 14 amino acids. V was pared by 0 bases and J by 2 bases, with 8 bases between. The CDR3 DNA reads as TGTGCCAGCTCACCACCGGACTTCACCTACGAGCAGTACTTC. Its protein product is CASSPPDFTYEQYF.